The 28 T cell receptor beta chains below come from one sample, sequenced in a study of cytomegalovirus exposure and HLA in healthy donors. It was with 60 Vbeta and 13 Jbeta primers that the PCR ran. Clones were sequenced by immunoSEQ multiplex PCR, and TCRdb holds only the in-frame ones, with some missing. In the table there are fewer than 95,000 clones, about 74% of which are singletons. The sequencing sample was made of PBMCs. The receptors were sampled from a man aged 40-55 years in good health and CMV-seronegative.

The chain joins TRBV6-1 to TRBJ2-2; TRBD2 aligns across 7 bases. The J segment lost 6 bases and the V segment lost 2 bases, leaving 6 bases of the junction unmatched. Per germline, CDR1 MNHNS and CDR2 SASEGT. The CDR3 spans 15 residues. The CDR3 region is CASSEKAGESGELFF. Written as DNA, the CDR3 is TGTGCCAGCAGTGAAAAGGCGGGGGAGTCCGGGGAGCTGTTTTTT.

The CDR3 is CASSEGANGYTF. In nucleotides, the CDR3 is TGTGCCAGCAGTGAGGGGGCAAATGGCTACACCTTC. This sequence joins TRBV27 and TRBJ1-2; 7 bases fit TRBD1. CDR1 is MNHEY, CDR2 SMNVEV, per germline (reference sequence). The CDR3 covers 12 residues. With V trimmed by 5 bases and J by 6 bases, 3 bases remained unmatched.

The chain couples TRBV7-2 to TRBJ1-5; possible D gene TRBD1, 5 bases. Deletions cut 2 bases from V and 4 bases from J, with 12 bases between. Germline V gene data show CDR1 as SGHTA and CDR2 as FQGNSA. CDR3 length equals 15 residues. The CDR3 bases are TGTGCCAGCAGCTTAAGTAGGGGCGGTAATCAGCCCCAGCATTTT. The encoded protein is CASSLSRGGNQPQHF.

In its sample, this clone was seen a few times. The genes are TRBV6-4 and TRBJ2-3; 8 bases are a match to TRBD2. Germline V CDR1 and CDR2: MRHNA, SNTAGT. The CDR3 consists of 13 residues. V gave up 4 bases and J gave up 4 bases; unmatched junction bases: 1. The DNA for the CDR3 is TGTGCCAGCAGTGCGGGGGGGCCAGATACGCAGTATTTT. Encoded protein: CASSAGGPDTQYF.

This chain uses TRBV15 with TRBJ2-5; 8 positions match TRBD1. The CDR3 contains 15 residues. J lost 2 bases, V lost 0 bases, and 2 bases had no gene match. Germline assignment: CDR1 LNHNV and CDR2 YYDKDF (reference sequence). CDR3: CATSRDWTGQETQYF. The CDR3 DNA reads as TGTGCCACCAGCAGAGATTGGACAGGGCAAGAGACCCAGTACTTC.

The chain couples TRBV30 to TRBJ2-7; the D is unclear. The CDR3 sequence is 15 residues long. Germline CDR1 reads GTSNPN; CDR2 reads SVGIG (reference sequence). V was shortened by 3 bases and J by 2 bases, with 17 bases between the two germline ends. The CDR3 DNA reads as TGTGCCTGGAGCGTCCAGGCCGCTTTTACCTACGAGCAGTACTTC. Translating gives CAWSVQAAFTYEQYF.

The chain is built from TRBV5-4 and TRBJ1-1; D not resolved. Germline V gives CDR1 SGHNT, CDR2 YYREEE (reference sequence). The CDR3 is made up of 12 amino acids. Trimming shortened V by 0 bases and J by 7 bases, and 7 bases separated the two germline ends. CDR3 sequence (DNA): TGTGCCAGCAGCTTGGATGGGCTTGAAGCTTTCTTT. Encoded protein: CASSLDGLEAFF.

This clone was observed a few times. The chain employs TRBV18 and TRBJ1-6; D remains ambiguous. V lost 3 bases to trimming and J lost 0 bases, with 9 bases between them. There are 16 residues in the CDR3. Germline values: CDR1 KGHSH, CDR2 LQKENI. CDR3 in DNA: TGTGCCAGCTCACCGTCAGCGAGCTCCTATAATTCACCCCTCCACTTT. Its translation: CASSPSASSYNSPLHF. Full variable domain (remainder filled in from reference TRBV18 and TRBJ1-6): NAGVMQNPRHLVRRRGQEARLRCSPMKGHSHVYWYRQLPEEGLKFMVYLQKENIIDESGMPKERFSAEFPKEGPSILRIQQVVRGDSAAYFCASSPSASSYNSPLHFGNGTRLTVT.

The rearrangement links TRBV7-8 to TRBJ1-6; tentative D call: TRBD1 (5 bases). This CDR3 region has 15 residues. Germline CDR1 SGHVS, CDR2 FQNEAQ. The germline V and J ends were trimmed by 5 bases and 5 bases, with 13 bases remaining between them. CDR3 sequence: CASSRQGLNNSPLHF. For the CDR3, the DNA is TGTGCCAGCAGCCGCCAGGGACTGAATAATTCACCCCTCCACTTT.

The chain employs TRBV7-2 and TRBJ1-5; 11 bases fit TRBD1. The CDR3 covers 14 residues. In germline, CDR1 is SGHTA, CDR2 FQGNSA. The V segment lost 4 bases and the J segment 6 bases; nucleotides outside the gene matches: 2. CDR3 coding DNA: TGTGCCAGCAGCTGGGGGACAGGGGGTCAGCCCCAGCATTTT. It codes for CASSWGTGGQPQHF.

The chain is built from TRBV6-5 and TRBJ2-2; D is unresolved. The CDR3 extends over 13 amino acids. The V gene's germline CDR1 is MNHEY and CDR2 SVGAGI. With 6 bases removed from V and 5 bases from J, the gap between germline ends came to 10 bases. CDR3: CASRSWRTGELFF. The CDR3 DNA sequence: TGTGCCAGCAGGTCCTGGAGAACCGGGGAGCTGTTTTTT.

V usage is TRBV28 and J usage is TRBJ2-7; 7 bases are a match to TRBD1. Germline V gene sequence: CDR1 MDHEN, CDR2 SYDVKM. This CDR3 has 14 amino acids. J lost 0 bases, V lost 7 bases, and 6 bases had no gene match. The CDR3 protein is CASTQGDVSYEQYF. CDR3 in DNA: TGTGCCAGCACTCAGGGGGACGTCTCCTACGAGCAGTACTTC. Looking up the rest from reference TRBV28 and TRBJ2-7 gives the full variable domain: DVKVTQSSRYLVKRTGEKVFLECVQDMDHENMFWYRQDPGLGLRLIYFSYDVKMKEKGDIPEGYSVSREKKERFSLILESASTNQTSMYLCASTQGDVSYEQYFGPGTRLTVT.

This clone was seen only once. This chain links TRBV28 with TRBJ1-2, with D unclear. The CDR3 runs to 13 residues. Trimming cost V 5 bases and J 0 bases, with 7 bases left between them. CDR1 and CDR2 from the germline V gene are MDHEN and SYDVKM. The CDR3 sequence is CASSRTSNYGYTF. CDR3 DNA: TGTGCCAGCAGTCGAACTTCTAACTATGGCTACACCTTC.

Remarks on this clone: Other DNA sequences within the sample encode an identical CDR3. This rearrangement joins TRBV7-2 to TRBJ2-7, with TRBD1 as a possible D gene (5 bases). The CDR3 sequence is 14 residues long. Germline V gene data show CDR1 as SGHTA and CDR2 as FQGNSA. V shed 5 bases and J shed 0 bases, with 11 bases lying between them. The CDR3 sequence is CASSRRDSSYEQYF. In DNA form, the CDR3 reads TGTGCCAGCAGCAGACGTGACAGCTCCTACGAGCAGTACTTC.

The genes are TRBV4-2 and TRBJ1-2, with a tentative D call TRBD1 (5 bases). CDR3 length: 14 amino acids. Trimming left V 2 bases short and J 4 bases short, with 11 bases between. Germline V CDR1 and CDR2: LGHNA, YNFKEQ. The CDR3 loop is CASSQLEGVYGYTF. CDR3 in DNA: TGTGCCAGCAGCCAACTTGAAGGGGTCTATGGCTACACCTTC.

This sequence joins TRBV11-2 and TRBJ2-5; 9 bases fit TRBD1. After removal of 6 bases from V and 4 bases from J, the junction contained 3 bases not matched to a gene. This CDR3 is 13 amino acids long. Germline loops: CDR1 SGHAT, CDR2 FQNNGV. CDR3 region: CASRRGQGETQYF. The CDR3 DNA is TGTGCCAGCAGGCGGGGACAGGGAGAGACCCAGTACTTC.

The sample holds a few counts of this clone. This chain connects TRBV7-3 to TRBJ1-1; tentatively, D is TRBD1 (5 bases). The V and J ends lost 6 bases and 7 bases respectively, with 18 bases between them. Germline values: CDR1 SGHTA, CDR2 FQGTGA. This CDR3 has 14 amino acids. The CDR3 nucleotides are TGTGCCAGCAGTACTCAGGGCTTCCCCCGTGAAGCTTTCTTT. As protein: CASSTQGFPREAFF.

This chain uses TRBV5-8 with TRBJ2-3; 7 bases are a match to TRBD2. Looked up from germline, CDR1 is SGHTS and CDR2 is YDEGEE. V was clipped by 0 bases and J by 0 bases; unmatched bases: 4. This CDR3 region has 16 residues. CDR3 sequence: CASSLALAASTDTQYF. The DNA for the CDR3 is TGTGCCAGCAGCTTGGCCCTAGCGGCTAGCACAGATACGCAGTATTTT.

As to this clone: The junction departs from germline at one end; a sequencing error may be responsible. The chain links TRBV28 to TRBJ1-5; D not certain. CDR3 length: 14 residues. Germline V gives CDR1 MDHEN, CDR2 SYDVKM. The CDR3 loop reads CASRSGYSNQPQHF. CDR3 sequence (DNA): TGTGCCAGCAGAAGTGGTTATAGCAACCAGCCCCAGCATTTT.

The chain employs TRBV6-1 and TRBJ2-1; no firm D call. This CDR3 is 13 amino acids long. Per the germline V gene, CDR1 is MNHNS and CDR2 is SASEGT. Trimming took 3 bases from V and 3 from J, leaving 6 bases between them. CDR3 DNA sequence: TGTGCCAGCAGTGATCCCAACTACAATGAGCAGTTCTTC. This translates into CASSDPNYNEQFF.

This clone was seen once. The chain has TRBV29-1 and TRBJ1-1; D possibly corresponds to TRBD1 (6 bases). CDR3 length: 12 amino acids. Germline CDR1 is SQVTM and CDR2 is ANQGSEA. V was shortened by 4 bases and J by 6 bases, with 12 bases between the two germline ends. The CDR3 nucleotides are TGCAGCGTTGGACTGGGGGCCCCTGAAGCTTTCTTT. Translation gives CSVGLGAPEAFF.

This chain connects TRBV14 to TRBJ1-2; TRBD1 is a possible D gene (5 bases). Trimming took 3 bases from V and 4 from J, leaving 9 bases between them. In germline, CDR1 is SGHDN, CDR2 FVKESK. The CDR3 is 13 amino acids. CDR3 DNA sequence: TGTGCCAGCAGCCAGGGGGGGACCTATGGCTACACCTTC. Translation gives CASSQGGTYGYTF.

The chain employs TRBV4-2 and TRBJ2-5, with TRBD2 matching over 11 bases. The end of the DNA fits TRBJ2-7 better, so the J call may be wrong. The CDR3 covers 18 residues. Germline V gives CDR1 LGHNA, CDR2 YNFKEQ. CDR3 in amino acids: CASSHQQGTGTSGYEQYF. DNA for the CDR3: TGTGCCAGCAGCCACCAGCAGGGCACGGGGACTAGCGGCTACGAGCAGTACTTC.

The rearrangement uses TRBV7-2 and TRBJ2-2, with TRBD2 as a possible D gene (6 bases). CDR1 is SGHTA and CDR2 is FQGNSA in the germline V gene. V was trimmed by 2 bases and J by 3 bases, leaving 16 bases between them. This CDR3 is built from 17 residues. The CDR3 sequence is CASSLPRASGDTGELFF. The CDR3 DNA sequence: TGTGCCAGCAGCTTACCCCGCGCGTCGGGGGACACCGGGGAGCTGTTTTTT.

This clone was counted a single time. V is TRBV29-1 and J is TRBJ2-7, with D perhaps matching TRBD2 (5 bases). V lost 2 bases and J lost 2, with 13 bases in between. The CDR3 is 14 amino acids. Germline CDR1 SQVTM, CDR2 ANQGSEA. This CDR3 is CSVETRTSTYEQYF. In DNA, the CDR3 is TGCAGCGTTGAAACCCGGACTTCAACCTACGAGCAGTACTTC.

This clone was observed a handful of times. The chain links TRBV9 to TRBJ2-4; possibly TRBD2 for D (6 bases). This CDR3 contains 16 residues. V shed 0 bases and J shed 2 bases, with 12 bases lying between them. Germline V lookup: CDR1 SGDLS, CDR2 YYNGEE. CDR3 sequence: CASSVELGGSKNIQYF. CDR3 coding DNA: TGTGCCAGCAGCGTAGAGCTGGGAGGATCCAAAAACATTCAGTACTTC.

The genes are TRBV19 and TRBJ2-5; 15 bases align to TRBD2. This CDR3 comprises 17 residues. J was trimmed by 1 base and V by 4 bases; bases with no gene match: 4. Germline V gene lookup returns CDR1 LNHDA and CDR2 SQIVND (reference sequence). The CDR3 nucleotides read TGTGCCAGTAGTAGCGGGACTAGCGGGGGGACCCAAGAGACCCAGTACTTC. Translating it yields CASSSGTSGGTQETQYF.

This clone was counted only a few times. V and J are TRBV19 and TRBJ1-5; possibly TRBD1 for D (5 bases). Germline V gene sequence: CDR1 LNHDA, CDR2 SQIVND (reference sequence). V lost 5 bases, J lost 6 bases, and 11 bases lay in between. The CDR3 length is 13 residues. The DNA for the CDR3 is TGTGCCAGTAGTCCTGTCAGGGTTCAGCCCCAGCATTTT. Protein product: CASSPVRVQPQHF. Supplemented by reference TRBV19 and TRBJ1-5, the full variable domain reads DGGITQSPKYLFRKEGQNVTLSCEQNLNHDAMYWYRQDPGQGLRLIYYSQIVNDFQKGDIAEGYSVSREKKESFPLTVTSAQKNPTAFYLCASSPVRVQPQHFGDGTRLSIL.